The table lists the clone carrying this T cell receptor beta chain with many counts. Germline values: CDR1 SGHTA, CDR2 FQGTGA. With 5 bases removed from V and 3 bases from J, the gap between germline ends came to 13 bases. This CDR3 spans 14 amino acids. Documented time point: newly diagnosed GD, antithyroid drugs for less than 3 months. RNA from PBMCs was the source of the TCR library. The entry originates in a study of regulatory T cells in long-lasting Graves disease. Arm-PCR with iRepertoire HTBI primers amplified the CDR3 regions for these TCR beta libraries. TCRdb reanalysed the multiplex PCR reads using MiXCR and keeps one entry per CDR3 protein. The sample lists almost 450,000 distinct CDR3 sequences, 16% occurring once. In addition, the sample was reused for a study of T cells in Graves' hyperthyroidism and ophthalmopathy.

This specimen was peripheral blood mononuclear cells (PBMCs), taken at new diagnosis, from a patient treated with antithyroid drugs. The source of this sequence is a woman aged 25 to 45 with Graves disease. This chain joins TRBV7-3 and TRBJ1-1, with a weak D call TRBD1 (5 bases). CDR3 protein: CASSELAGDTEAFF. The CDR3 DNA reads as TGTGCCAGCAGCGAACTCGCGGGGGACACTGAAGCTTTCTTT.